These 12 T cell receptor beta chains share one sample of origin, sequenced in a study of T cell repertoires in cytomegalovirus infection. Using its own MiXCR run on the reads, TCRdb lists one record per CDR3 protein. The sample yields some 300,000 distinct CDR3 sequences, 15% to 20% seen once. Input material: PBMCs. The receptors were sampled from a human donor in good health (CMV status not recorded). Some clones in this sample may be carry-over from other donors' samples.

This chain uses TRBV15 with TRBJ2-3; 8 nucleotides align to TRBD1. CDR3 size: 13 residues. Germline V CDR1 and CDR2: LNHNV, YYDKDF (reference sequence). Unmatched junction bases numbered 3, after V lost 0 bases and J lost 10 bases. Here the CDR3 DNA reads TGTGCCACCAGCAGAGAAGGACAGGGCTCGCAGTATTTT. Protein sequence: CATSREGQGSQYF.

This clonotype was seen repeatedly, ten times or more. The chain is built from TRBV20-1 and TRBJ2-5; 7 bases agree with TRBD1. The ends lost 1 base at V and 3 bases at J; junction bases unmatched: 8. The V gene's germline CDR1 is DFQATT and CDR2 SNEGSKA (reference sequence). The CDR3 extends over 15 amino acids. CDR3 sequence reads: CSARGATGSKETQYF. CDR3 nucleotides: TGCAGTGCTAGAGGGGCGACAGGGTCGAAAGAGACCCAGTACTTC.

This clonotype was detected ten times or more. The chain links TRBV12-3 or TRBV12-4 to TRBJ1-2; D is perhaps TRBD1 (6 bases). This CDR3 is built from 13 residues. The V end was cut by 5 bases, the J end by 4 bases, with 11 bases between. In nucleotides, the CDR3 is TGTGCCAGCAGTCAACAGGGAATCTATGGCTACACCTTC. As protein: CASSQQGIYGYTF.

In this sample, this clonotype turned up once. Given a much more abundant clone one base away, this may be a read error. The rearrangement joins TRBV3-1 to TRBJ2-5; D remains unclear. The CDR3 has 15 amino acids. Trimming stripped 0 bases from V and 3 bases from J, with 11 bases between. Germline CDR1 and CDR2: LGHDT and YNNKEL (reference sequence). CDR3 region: CASSQERQSKETQYF. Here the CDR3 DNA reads TGTGCCAGCAGCCAAGAAAGGCAGTCCAAAGAGACCCAGTACTTC.

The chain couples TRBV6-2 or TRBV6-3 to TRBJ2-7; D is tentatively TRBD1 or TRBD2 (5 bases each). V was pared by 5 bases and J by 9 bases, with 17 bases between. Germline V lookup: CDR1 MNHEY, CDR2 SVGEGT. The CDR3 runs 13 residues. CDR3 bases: TGTGCCAGCAGTCGAGACGGGGCCTATACGCAGTACTTC. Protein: CASSRDGAYTQYF.

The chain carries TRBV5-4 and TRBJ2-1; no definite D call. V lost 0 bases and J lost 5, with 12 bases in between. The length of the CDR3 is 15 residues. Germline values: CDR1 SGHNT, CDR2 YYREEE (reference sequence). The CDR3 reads CASSLDVVPHNEQFF. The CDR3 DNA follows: TGTGCCAGCAGCTTGGACGTGGTGCCACACAATGAGCAGTTCTTC.

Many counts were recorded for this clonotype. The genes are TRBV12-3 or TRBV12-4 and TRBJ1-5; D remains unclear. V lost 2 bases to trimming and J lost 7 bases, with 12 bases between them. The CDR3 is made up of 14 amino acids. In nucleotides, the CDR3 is TGTGCCAGCAGTTTAAGGAGGGCGGAGCAGCCCCAGCATTTT. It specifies CASSLRRAEQPQHF.

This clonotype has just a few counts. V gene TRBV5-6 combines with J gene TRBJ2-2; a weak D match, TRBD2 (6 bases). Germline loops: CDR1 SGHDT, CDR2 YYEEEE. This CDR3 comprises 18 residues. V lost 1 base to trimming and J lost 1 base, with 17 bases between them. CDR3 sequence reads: CASSLRHPGGENTGELFF. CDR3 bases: TGTGCCAGCAGCTTGAGGCATCCGGGCGGGGAGAACACCGGGGAGCTGTTTTTT.

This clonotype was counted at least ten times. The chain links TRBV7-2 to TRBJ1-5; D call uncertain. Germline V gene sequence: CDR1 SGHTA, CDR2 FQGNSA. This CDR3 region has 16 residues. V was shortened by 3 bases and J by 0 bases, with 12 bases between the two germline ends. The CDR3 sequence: CASSFVSGDSNQPQHF. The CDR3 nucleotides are TGTGCCAGCAGCTTTGTTAGCGGGGATAGCAATCAGCCCCAGCATTTT.

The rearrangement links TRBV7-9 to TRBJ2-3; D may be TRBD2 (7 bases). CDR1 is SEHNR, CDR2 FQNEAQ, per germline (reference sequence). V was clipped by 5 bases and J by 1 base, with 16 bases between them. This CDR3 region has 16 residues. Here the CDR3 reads CASSPRGGSGTDTQYF. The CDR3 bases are TGTGCCAGCAGCCCTAGGGGGGGGTCCGGCACAGATACGCAGTATTTT.

CDR3 loop: CASSGAGQSGGYTF. CDR3 nucleotides: TGTGCCAGCAGTGGGGCAGGCCAATCAGGAGGCTACACCTTC. The V call is TRBV12-3 or TRBV12-4, the J call TRBJ1-2, with D maybe TRBD1 (5 bases). The CDR3 spans 14 residues. V shed 5 bases and J shed 8 bases, with 18 bases lying between them.

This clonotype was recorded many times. The CDR3: CASSHRDRTPTGELFF. CDR3 nucleotide sequence: TGTGCCAGCAGCCACCGGGACAGGACGCCTACGGGGGAGCTGTTTTTT. The J gene is TRBJ2-2, the V gene TRBV3-1; the match to TRBD1 covers 8 bases. The CDR3 covers 16 residues. Germline CDR1 and CDR2: LGHDT and YNNKEL (reference sequence). Trimming took 3 bases from V and 8 from J; bases not matched to a gene: 11.